This T cell receptor (beta chain) derives from a study of cytomegalovirus exposure and HLA in healthy donors. Trimming pared 0 bases from V and 1 base from J, leaving 7 bases between. CDR3 size: 14 residues. Germline assignment: CDR1 MNHNY and CDR2 SVGAGI (reference sequence). General study findings and limits: Among immune exposure information, only CMV serostatus was available. Most TCR beta V segments were productive about 90% or about 30% of the time in an earlier analysis. Altogether, more than 150 TCR beta chains were recorded as cytomegalovirus-associated.

The PCR employed 60 Vbeta primers together with 13 Jbeta primers. Method: immunoSEQ multiplex PCR; TCRdb's copy keeps in-frame clones and lacks some. The sample yields about 130,000 clones, around 82% seen once. On this clone: The antigen remains unidentified.

The sequenced sample was PBMCs. The sequence came from a boy aged 10-17 years in good health and CMV-seronegative. The chain uses TRBV6-6 and TRBJ2-7; D is uncertain. DNA for the CDR3: TGTGCCAGCAGTTACTCTCTATTATCCTACGAGCAGTACTTC. It translates to CASSYSLLSYEQYF.